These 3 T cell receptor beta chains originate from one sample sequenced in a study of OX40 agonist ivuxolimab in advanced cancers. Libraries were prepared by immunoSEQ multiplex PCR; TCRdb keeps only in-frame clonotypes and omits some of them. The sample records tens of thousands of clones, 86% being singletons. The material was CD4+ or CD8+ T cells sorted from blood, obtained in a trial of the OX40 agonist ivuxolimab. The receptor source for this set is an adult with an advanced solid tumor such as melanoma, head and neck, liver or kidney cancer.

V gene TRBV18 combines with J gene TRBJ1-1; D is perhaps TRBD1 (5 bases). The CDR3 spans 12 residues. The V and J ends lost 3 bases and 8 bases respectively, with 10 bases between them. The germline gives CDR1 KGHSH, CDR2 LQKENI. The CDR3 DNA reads TGTGCCAGCTCACCGGTGACAGCCGAAGCTTTCTTT. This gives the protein CASSPVTAEAFF.

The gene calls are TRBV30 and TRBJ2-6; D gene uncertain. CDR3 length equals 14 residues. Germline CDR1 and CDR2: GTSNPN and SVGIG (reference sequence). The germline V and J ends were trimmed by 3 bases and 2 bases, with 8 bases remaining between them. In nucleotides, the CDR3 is TGTGCCTGGAGAGACGGACCTGGGGCCAACGTCCTGACTTTC. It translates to CAWRDGPGANVLTF.

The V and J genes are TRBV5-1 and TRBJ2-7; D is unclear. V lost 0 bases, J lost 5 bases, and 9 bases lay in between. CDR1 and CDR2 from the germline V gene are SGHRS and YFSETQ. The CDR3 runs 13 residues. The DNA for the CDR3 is TGCGCCAGCAGCTTGGTAGGGTCCAACGAGCAGTACTTC. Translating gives CASSLVGSNEQYF.